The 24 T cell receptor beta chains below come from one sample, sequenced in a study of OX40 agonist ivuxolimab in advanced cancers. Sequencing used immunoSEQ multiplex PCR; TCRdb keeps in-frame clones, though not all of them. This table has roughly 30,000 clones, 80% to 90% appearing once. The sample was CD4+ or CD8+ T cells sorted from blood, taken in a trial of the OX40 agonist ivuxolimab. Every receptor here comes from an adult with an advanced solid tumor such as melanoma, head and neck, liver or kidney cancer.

CDR3 in amino acids: CASSGGSTPNEQFF. CDR3 nucleotide sequence: TGTGCCAGCTCGGGGGGGTCGACCCCTAATGAGCAGTTCTTC. The genes are TRBV18 and TRBJ2-1; 7 nucleotides align to TRBD2. Germline-derived CDR1 and CDR2 are KGHSH and LQKENI. Trimming at V came to 6 bases and at J to 7 bases, leaving 9 bases not matched to a gene. The CDR3 totals 14 residues.

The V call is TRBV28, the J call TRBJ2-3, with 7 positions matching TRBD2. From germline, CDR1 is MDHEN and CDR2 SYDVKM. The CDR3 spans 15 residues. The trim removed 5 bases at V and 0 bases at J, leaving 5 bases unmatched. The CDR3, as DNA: TGTGCCAGCAGTCGACTAGCCGTTAGCACAGATACGCAGTATTTT. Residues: CASSRLAVSTDTQYF.

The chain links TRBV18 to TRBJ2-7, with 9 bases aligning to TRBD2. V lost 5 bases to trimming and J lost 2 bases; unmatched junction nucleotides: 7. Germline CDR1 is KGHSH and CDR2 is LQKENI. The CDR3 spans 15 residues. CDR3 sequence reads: CASSGKTSGTYEQYF. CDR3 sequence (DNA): TGTGCCAGCTCAGGAAAGACTAGCGGCACCTACGAGCAGTACTTC. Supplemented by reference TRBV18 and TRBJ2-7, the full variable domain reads NAGVMQNPRHLVRRRGQEARLRCSPMKGHSHVYWYRQLPEEGLKFMVYLQKENIIDESGMPKERFSAEFPKEGPSILRIQQVVRGDSAAYFCASSGKTSGTYEQYFGPGTRLTVT.

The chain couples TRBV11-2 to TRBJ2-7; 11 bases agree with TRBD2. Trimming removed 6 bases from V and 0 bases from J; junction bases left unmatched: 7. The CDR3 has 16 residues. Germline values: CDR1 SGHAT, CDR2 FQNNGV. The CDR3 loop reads CASRPLAGGVSYEQYF. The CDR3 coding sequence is TGTGCCAGCAGACCCTTAGCGGGAGGGGTCTCCTACGAGCAGTACTTC.

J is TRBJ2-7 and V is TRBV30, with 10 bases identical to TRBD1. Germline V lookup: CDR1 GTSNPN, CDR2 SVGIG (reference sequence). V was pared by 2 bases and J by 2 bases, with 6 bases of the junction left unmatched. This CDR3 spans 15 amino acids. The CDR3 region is CAWSPTGTGAYEQYF. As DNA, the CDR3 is TGTGCCTGGAGTCCCACCGGGACAGGGGCCTACGAGCAGTACTTC. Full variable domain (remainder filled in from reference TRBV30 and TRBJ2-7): SQTIHQWPATLVQPVGSPLSLECTVEGTSNPNLYWYRQAAGRGLQLLFYSVGIGQISSEVPQNLSASRPQDRQFILSSKKLLLSDSGFYLCAWSPTGTGAYEQYFGPGTRLTVT.

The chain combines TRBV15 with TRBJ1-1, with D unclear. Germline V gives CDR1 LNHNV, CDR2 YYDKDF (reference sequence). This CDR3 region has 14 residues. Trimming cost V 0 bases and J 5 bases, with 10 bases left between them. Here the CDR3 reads CATSRDPRGTEAFF. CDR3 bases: TGTGCCACCAGCAGAGACCCCAGAGGAACTGAAGCTTTCTTT.

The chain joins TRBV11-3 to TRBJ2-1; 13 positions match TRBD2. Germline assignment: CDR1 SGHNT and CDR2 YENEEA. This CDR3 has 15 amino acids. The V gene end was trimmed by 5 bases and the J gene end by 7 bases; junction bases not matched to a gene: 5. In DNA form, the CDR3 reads TGTGCCAGCAGCCACGGACTAGCGGGAGTTAATGAGCAGTTCTTC. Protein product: CASSHGLAGVNEQFF. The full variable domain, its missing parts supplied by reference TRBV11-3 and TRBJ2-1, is EAGVVQSPRYKIIEKKQPVAFWCNPISGHNTLYWYLQNLGQGPELLIRYENEEAVDDSQLPKDRFSAERLKGVDSTLKIQPAELGDSAVYLCASSHGLAGVNEQFFGPGTRLTVL.

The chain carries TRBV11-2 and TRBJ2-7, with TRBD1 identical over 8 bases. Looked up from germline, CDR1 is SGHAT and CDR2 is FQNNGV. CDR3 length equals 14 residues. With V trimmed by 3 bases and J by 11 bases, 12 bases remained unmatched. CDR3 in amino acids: CASSLQGQGRREYF. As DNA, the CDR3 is TGTGCCAGCAGCTTGCAAGGACAGGGACGTCGGGAGTACTTC. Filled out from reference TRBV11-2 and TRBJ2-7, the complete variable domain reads EAGVAQSPRYKIIEKRQSVAFWCNPISGHATLYWYQQILGQGPKLLIQFQNNGVVDDSQLPKDRFSAERLKGVDSTLKIQPAKLEDSAVYLCASSLQGQGRREYFGPGTRLTVT.

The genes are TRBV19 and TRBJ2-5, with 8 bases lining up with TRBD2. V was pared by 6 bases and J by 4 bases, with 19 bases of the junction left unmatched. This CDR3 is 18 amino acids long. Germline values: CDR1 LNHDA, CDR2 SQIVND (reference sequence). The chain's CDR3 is CASSPGGLMAGGRETQYF. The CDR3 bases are TGTGCCAGTAGCCCCGGCGGGTTGATGGCGGGGGGACGAGAGACCCAGTACTTC.

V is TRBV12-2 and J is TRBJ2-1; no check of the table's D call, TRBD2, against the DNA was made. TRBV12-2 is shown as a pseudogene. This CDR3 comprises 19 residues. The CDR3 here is CASRSILLRTSGSYNEQFF. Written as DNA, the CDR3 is TGTGCAAGTCGCTCAATACTGCTGCGGACTAGCGGCTCCTACAATGAGCAGTTCTTC.

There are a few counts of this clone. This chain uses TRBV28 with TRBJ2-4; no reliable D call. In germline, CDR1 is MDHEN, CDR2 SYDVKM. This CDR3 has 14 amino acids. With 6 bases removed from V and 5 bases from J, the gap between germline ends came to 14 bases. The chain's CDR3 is CASRTGTFENIQYF. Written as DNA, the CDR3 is TGTGCCAGCAGGACGGGTACTTTCGAAAACATTCAGTACTTC.

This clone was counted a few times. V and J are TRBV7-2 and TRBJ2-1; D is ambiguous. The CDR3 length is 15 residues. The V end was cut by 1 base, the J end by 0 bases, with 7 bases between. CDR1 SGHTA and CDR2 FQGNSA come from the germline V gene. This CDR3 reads CASSLVTLSYNEQFF. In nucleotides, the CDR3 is TGTGCCAGCAGCTTAGTTACACTCTCCTACAATGAGCAGTTCTTC.

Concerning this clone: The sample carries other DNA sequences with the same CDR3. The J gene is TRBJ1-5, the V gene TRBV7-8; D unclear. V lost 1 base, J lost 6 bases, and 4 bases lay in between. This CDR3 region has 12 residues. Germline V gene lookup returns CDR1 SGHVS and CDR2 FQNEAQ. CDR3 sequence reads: CASSLEGQPQHF. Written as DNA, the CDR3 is TGTGCCAGCAGCTTAGAAGGTCAGCCCCAGCATTTT. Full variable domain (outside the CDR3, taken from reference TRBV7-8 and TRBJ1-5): GAGVSQSPRYKVAKRGQDVALRCDPISGHVSLFWYQQALGQGPEFLTYFQNEAQLDKSGLPSDRFFAERPEGSVSTLKIQRTQQEDSAVYLCASSLEGQPQHFGDGTRLSIL.

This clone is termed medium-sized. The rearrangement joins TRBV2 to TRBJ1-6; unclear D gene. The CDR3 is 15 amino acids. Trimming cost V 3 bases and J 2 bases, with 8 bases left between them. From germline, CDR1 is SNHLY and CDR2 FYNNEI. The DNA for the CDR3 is TGTGCCAGCAGTGATATAGACGCCTATAATTCACCCCTCCACTTT. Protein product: CASSDIDAYNSPLHF.

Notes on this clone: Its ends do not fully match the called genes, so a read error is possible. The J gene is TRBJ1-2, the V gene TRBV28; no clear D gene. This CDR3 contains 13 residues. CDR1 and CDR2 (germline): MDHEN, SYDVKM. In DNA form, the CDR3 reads TGTGCCAGCAGTTCGCAGCGCCGGGCCCAGAAGGCCTTC. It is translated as CASSSQRRAQKAF.

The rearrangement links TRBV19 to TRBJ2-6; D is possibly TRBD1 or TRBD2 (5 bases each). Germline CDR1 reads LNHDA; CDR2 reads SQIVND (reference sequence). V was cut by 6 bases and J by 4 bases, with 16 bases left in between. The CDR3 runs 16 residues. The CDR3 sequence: CASSRPGAKGANVLTF. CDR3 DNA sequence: TGTGCCAGTAGCAGGCCCGGGGCAAAAGGGGCCAACGTCCTGACTTTC.

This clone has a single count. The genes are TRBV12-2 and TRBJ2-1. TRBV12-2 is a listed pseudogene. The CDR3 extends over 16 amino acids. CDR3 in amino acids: CASRLACSRTPNEQFF. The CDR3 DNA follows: TGTGCAAGTCGCTTAGCGTGCAGCAGAACCCCCAATGAGCAGTTCTTC.

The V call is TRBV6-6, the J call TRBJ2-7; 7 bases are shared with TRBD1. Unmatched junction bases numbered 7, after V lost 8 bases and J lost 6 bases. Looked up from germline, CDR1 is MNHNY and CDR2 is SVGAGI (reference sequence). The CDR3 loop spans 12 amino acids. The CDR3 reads CASRQGNAEQYF. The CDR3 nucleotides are TGTGCCAGCCGACAGGGAAATGCCGAGCAGTACTTC.

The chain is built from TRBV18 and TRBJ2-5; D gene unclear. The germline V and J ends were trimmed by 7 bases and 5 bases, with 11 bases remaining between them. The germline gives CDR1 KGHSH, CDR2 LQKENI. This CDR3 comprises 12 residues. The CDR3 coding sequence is TGTGCCAGCTTATCTCCCCCCGAGACCCAGTACTTC. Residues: CASLSPPETQYF.

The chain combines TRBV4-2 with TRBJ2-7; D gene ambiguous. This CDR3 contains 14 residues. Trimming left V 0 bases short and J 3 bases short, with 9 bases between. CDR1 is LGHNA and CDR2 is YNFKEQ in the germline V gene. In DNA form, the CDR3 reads TGTGCCAGCAGCCAAGATAGGGCCCTCTACGAGCAGTACTTC. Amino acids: CASSQDRALYEQYF.

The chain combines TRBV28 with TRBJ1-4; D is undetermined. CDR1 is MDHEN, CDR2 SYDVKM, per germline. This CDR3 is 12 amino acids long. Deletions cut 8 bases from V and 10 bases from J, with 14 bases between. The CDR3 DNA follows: TGTGCCAGCGGAGATAGGTGGGGAAAACTGTTTTTT. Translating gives CASGDRWGKLFF.

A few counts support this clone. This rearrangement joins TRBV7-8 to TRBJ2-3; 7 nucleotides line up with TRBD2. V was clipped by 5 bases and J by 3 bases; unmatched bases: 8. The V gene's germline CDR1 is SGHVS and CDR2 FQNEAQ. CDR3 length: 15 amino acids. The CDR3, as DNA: TGTGCCAGCAGCCCTCGTCTAGCGGTAACAGATACGCAGTATTTT. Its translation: CASSPRLAVTDTQYF.

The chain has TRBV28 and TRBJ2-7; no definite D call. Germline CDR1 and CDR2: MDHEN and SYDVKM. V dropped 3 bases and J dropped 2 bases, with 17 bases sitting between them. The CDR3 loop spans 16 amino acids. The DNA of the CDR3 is TGTGCCAGCAGTTTCTTGGTAGGGCAGGTCACCTACGAGCAGTACTTC. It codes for CASSFLVGQVTYEQYF. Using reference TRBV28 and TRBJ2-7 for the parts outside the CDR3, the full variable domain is DVKVTQSSRYLVKRTGEKVFLECVQDMDHENMFWYRQDPGLGLRLIYFSYDVKMKEKGDIPEGYSVSREKKERFSLILESASTNQTSMYLCASSFLVGQVTYEQYFGPGTRLTVT.

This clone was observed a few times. CDR3 DNA: TGTGCCAGCAGTTACTCGAGAGGTGGAGGCACTGAAGCTTTCTTT. Amino acid sequence: CASSYSRGGGTEAFF. This sequence joins TRBV6-6 and TRBJ1-1; D not certain. The V end was cut by 0 bases, the J end by 4 bases, with 12 bases between. This CDR3 comprises 15 residues. Looked up from germline, CDR1 is MNHNY and CDR2 is SVGAGI (reference sequence).